What follows are 19 T cell receptor beta chains derived from one specimen sequenced in a study of CD4 T cells in relation to SARS-CoV-2 and coronaviruses. CD4+ T cells from unexposed donors were obtained before the COVID-19 pandemic (2011-2018). CD4+ T cells were isolated from the cells after around 9 days of culture. These receptors have no identified antigens. Method: immunoSEQ multiplex PCR; TCRdb's copy keeps in-frame clones and lacks some. The sample has 15,000 to 20,000 clones; 78% are singletons. Sequenced: CD4+ T cells from PBMCs, cultured in vitro. All receptors derive from a human donor in good health.

This clone was found a few times. The V call is TRBV29-1, the J call TRBJ1-4; TRBD1 might be the D (6 bases). Looked up from germline, CDR1 is SQVTM and CDR2 is ANQGSEA. V was cut by 6 bases and J by 8 bases, with 19 bases left in between. CDR3 length: 14 residues. This chain's CDR3 is CSVTTGLGVEKLFF. In DNA form, the CDR3 reads TGCAGCGTAACTACAGGGCTGGGTGTGGAAAAACTGTTTTTT.

This clone has just a few counts. V is TRBV7-9 and J is TRBJ2-6; TRBD2 aligns across 7 bases. Germline CDR1 and CDR2: SEHNR and FQNEAQ (reference sequence). The V gene end was trimmed by 5 bases and the J gene end by 3 bases; junction bases not matched to a gene: 4. The CDR3 spans 15 residues. The CDR3 spells CASSMGEGGANVLTF. DNA of the CDR3: TGTGCCAGCAGCATGGGGGAGGGTGGGGCCAACGTCCTGACTTTC.

J is TRBJ2-7 and V is TRBV11-1; the D gene is possibly TRBD1 (5 bases). Germline values: CDR1 SGHAT, CDR2 FQDESV (reference sequence). V lost 2 bases, J lost 2 bases, and 10 bases lay in between. The CDR3 is 14 residues long. The CDR3 protein is CASSLLGAAYEQYF. For the CDR3, the DNA is TGTGCCAGCAGCTTACTAGGGGCGGCCTACGAGCAGTACTTC.

The chain couples TRBV11-3 to TRBJ1-2; D possibly corresponds to TRBD1 (6 bases). Trimming took off 4 bases at V and 7 bases at J, with 13 bases between the two ends. The CDR3 is 13 residues long. Germline lookup yields CDR1 SGHNT and CDR2 YENEEA. CDR3 bases: TGTGCCAGCAGCTCCAGGGGTAGTGGTGGCTACACCTTC. Translated: CASSSRGSGGYTF.

This chain connects TRBV15 to TRBJ2-2, with 8 bases lining up with TRBD2. The CDR3 is 17 amino acids. Germline V gene sequence: CDR1 LNHNV, CDR2 YYDKDF (reference sequence). With V trimmed by 4 bases and J by 4 bases, 11 bases remained unmatched. CDR3 nucleotides: TGTGCCACCAGCAATCCGAGCCGGGAGGGCCTCACCGGGGAGCTGTTTTTT. Translating it yields CATSNPSREGLTGELFF.

This clone was detected only a few times. V and J are TRBV15 and TRBJ1-2; possibly TRBD1 for D (5 bases). The CDR3 runs 14 residues. Germline values: CDR1 LNHNV, CDR2 YYDKDF (reference sequence). V was shortened by 4 bases and J by 1 base, with 10 bases between the two germline ends. Here the CDR3 DNA reads TGTGCCACCAGCATTACAGGACTTAACTATGGCTACACCTTC. It translates to CATSITGLNYGYTF.

The chain uses TRBV19 and TRBJ2-7; TRBD2 is a possible D gene (5 bases). This CDR3 spans 14 amino acids. From germline, CDR1 is LNHDA and CDR2 SQIVND (reference sequence). Trimming pared 1 base from V and 0 bases from J, leaving 7 bases between. Written as DNA, the CDR3 is TGTGCCAGTAGTATAGCGAGCGGCTCCTACGAGCAGTACTTC. Translated, it gives CASSIASGSYEQYF.

This clone was counted once. The chain joins TRBV9 to TRBJ1-2; D is unresolved. The CDR3 has 14 amino acids. The germline V gene has CDR1 SGDLS and CDR2 YYNGEE. Trimming took off 2 bases at V and 3 bases at J, with 11 bases between the two ends. This CDR3 is CASSVGWGDYGYTF. DNA of the CDR3: TGTGCCAGCAGCGTGGGTTGGGGTGACTATGGCTACACCTTC.

The J gene is TRBJ2-3, the V gene TRBV19, with D possibly called TRBD1 or TRBD2 (5 bases each). The CDR3 extends over 14 amino acids. Trimming removed 2 bases at V and 2 bases at J, with 8 bases between. CDR1 is LNHDA, CDR2 SQIVND, per germline (reference sequence). CDR3 nucleotides: TGTGCCAGTAGTATATTGGGGGTCACAGATACGCAGTATTTT. This gives the protein CASSILGVTDTQYF.

The J gene is TRBJ1-1, the V gene TRBV27, with TRBD1 matching 8 bases. V lost 2 bases, J lost 11 bases, and 10 bases stayed unmatched. Germline V CDR1 and CDR2: MNHEY, SMNVEV (reference sequence). The CDR3 consists of 14 residues. Here the CDR3 reads CASSLAGGKVEAFF. Written as DNA, the CDR3 is TGTGCCAGCAGTTTAGCAGGGGGCAAGGTCGAGGCTTTCTTT.

V usage is TRBV10-3 and J usage is TRBJ2-2; D unclear. This CDR3 is 15 amino acids long. CDR1 ENHRY and CDR2 SYGVKD come from the germline V gene. Trimming pared 4 bases from V and 0 bases from J, leaving 9 bases between. The CDR3 DNA is TGTGCCATCAGTGCAGTCAGGACGAACACCGGGGAGCTGTTTTTT. Translating gives CAISAVRTNTGELFF.

This chain connects TRBV5-1 to TRBJ1-3; tentative D call: TRBD1 (5 bases). This CDR3 spans 15 amino acids. The V gene lost 3 bases and the J gene lost 0 bases, with 10 bases spanning the gap. CDR1 is SGHRS, CDR2 YFSETQ, per germline. CDR3 nucleotides: TGCGCCAGCAGCTCTACAGGAAACTCTGGAAACACCATATATTTT. Translating it yields CASSSTGNSGNTIYF.

In DNA, the CDR3 is TGCAGTGCTAGTTGGAGGAGGGGGTCCGAGCAGTACTTC. Its translation: CSASWRRGSEQYF. This chain uses TRBV20-1 with TRBJ2-7, with D tentatively TRBD1 or TRBD2 (6 bases each). The CDR3 has 13 residues. The germline CDR1 and CDR2 sequences are DFQATT and SNEGSKA (reference sequence). Trimming shortened V by 3 bases and J by 6 bases, and 15 bases separated the two germline ends.

The chain is built from TRBV7-6 and TRBJ2-2; D unresolved. Germline V lookup: CDR1 SGHVS, CDR2 FNYEAQ. The CDR3 spans 15 residues. The V end lost 1 base, the J end lost 0 bases, and 6 bases lay between the germline ends. The CDR3 spells CASSLGQTNTGELFF. As DNA, the CDR3 is TGTGCCAGCAGCTTAGGGCAGACGAACACCGGGGAGCTGTTTTTT.

This clone was seen only a few times. V is TRBV28 and J is TRBJ1-5; D is uncertain. CDR1 is MDHEN, CDR2 SYDVKM, per germline. The CDR3 is 11 amino acids. The V end was cut by 2 bases, the J end by 9 bases, with 5 bases between. The DNA of the CDR3 is TGTGCCAGCAGTTTAGATCGGCCCCAGCATTTT. Translating gives CASSLDRPQHF.

This chain joins TRBV2 and TRBJ1-2; 12 nucleotides line up with TRBD1. Germline V CDR1 and CDR2: SNHLY, FYNNEI. This CDR3 is built from 18 residues. Trimming cost V 4 bases and J 4 bases; bases outside gene matches: 13. CDR3 nucleotide sequence: TGTGCCAGCAGTGGAGTGGGACAGGGGGCCCTCGGTAGCTATGGCTACACCTTC. This sequence encodes CASSGVGQGALGSYGYTF.

The rearrangement uses TRBV27 and TRBJ2-7; the D gene is possibly TRBD2 (6 bases). This CDR3 region has 16 residues. Germline V gene sequence: CDR1 MNHEY, CDR2 SMNVEV (reference sequence). V dropped 5 bases and J dropped 0 bases, with 17 bases sitting between them. The CDR3 is CASSLRQGLASYEQYF. CDR3 DNA sequence: TGTGCCAGCAGTCTTAGGCAGGGACTGGCCTCCTACGAGCAGTACTTC.

J is TRBJ1-6 and V is TRBV2; D remains unclear. The CDR3 is made up of 12 amino acids. Germline-derived CDR1 and CDR2 are SNHLY and FYNNEI. V was clipped by 6 bases and J by 7 bases, with 7 bases between them. CDR3 nucleotides: TGTGCCAGCAGGGTCGGGAATTCACCCCTCCACTTT. Protein sequence: CASRVGNSPLHF.

The chain carries TRBV7-3 and TRBJ2-1; 7 bases fit TRBD2. Germline CDR1 reads SGHTA; CDR2 reads FQGTGA. Germline trimming cut 2 bases from V and 12 bases from J; bases unmatched to any gene: 7. This CDR3 contains 13 residues. The CDR3 sequence: CASSLQAGVGQFF. For the CDR3, the DNA is TGTGCCAGCAGCTTACAGGCGGGAGTGGGGCAGTTCTTC.